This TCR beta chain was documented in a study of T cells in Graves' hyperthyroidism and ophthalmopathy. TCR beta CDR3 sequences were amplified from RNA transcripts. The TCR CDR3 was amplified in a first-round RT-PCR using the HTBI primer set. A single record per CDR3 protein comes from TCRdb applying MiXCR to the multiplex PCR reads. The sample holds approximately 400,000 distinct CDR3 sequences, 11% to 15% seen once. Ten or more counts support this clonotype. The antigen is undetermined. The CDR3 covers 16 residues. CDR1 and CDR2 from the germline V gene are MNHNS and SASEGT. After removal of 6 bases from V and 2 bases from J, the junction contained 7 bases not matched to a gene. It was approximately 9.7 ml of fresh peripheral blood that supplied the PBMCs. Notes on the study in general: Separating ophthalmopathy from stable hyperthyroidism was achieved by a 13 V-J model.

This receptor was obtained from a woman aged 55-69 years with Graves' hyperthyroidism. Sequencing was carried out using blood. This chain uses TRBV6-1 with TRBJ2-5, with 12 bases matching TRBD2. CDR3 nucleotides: TGTGCCAGCAGAGTACTAGCGGGGGGCGTACAAGAGACCCAGTACTTC. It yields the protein CASRVLAGGVQETQYF.